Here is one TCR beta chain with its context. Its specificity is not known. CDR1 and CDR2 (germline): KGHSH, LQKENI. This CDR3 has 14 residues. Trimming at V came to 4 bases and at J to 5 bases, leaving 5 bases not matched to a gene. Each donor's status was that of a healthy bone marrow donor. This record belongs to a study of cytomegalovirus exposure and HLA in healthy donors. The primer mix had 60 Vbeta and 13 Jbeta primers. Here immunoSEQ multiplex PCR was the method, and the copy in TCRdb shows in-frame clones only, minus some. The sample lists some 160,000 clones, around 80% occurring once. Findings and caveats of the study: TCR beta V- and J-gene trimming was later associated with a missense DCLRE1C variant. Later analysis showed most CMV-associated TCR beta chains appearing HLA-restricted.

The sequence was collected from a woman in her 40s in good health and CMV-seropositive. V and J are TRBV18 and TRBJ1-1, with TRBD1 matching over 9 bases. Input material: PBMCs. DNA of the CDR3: TGTGCCAGCTCACTATGGACAGGGGATACTGAAGCTTTCTTT. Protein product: CASSLWTGDTEAFF. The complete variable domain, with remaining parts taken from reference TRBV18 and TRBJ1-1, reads NAGVMQNPRHLVRRRGQEARLRCSPMKGHSHVYWYRQLPEEGLKFMVYLQKENIIDESGMPKERFSAEFPKEGPSILRIQQVVRGDSAAYFCASSLWTGDTEAFFGQGTRLTVV.